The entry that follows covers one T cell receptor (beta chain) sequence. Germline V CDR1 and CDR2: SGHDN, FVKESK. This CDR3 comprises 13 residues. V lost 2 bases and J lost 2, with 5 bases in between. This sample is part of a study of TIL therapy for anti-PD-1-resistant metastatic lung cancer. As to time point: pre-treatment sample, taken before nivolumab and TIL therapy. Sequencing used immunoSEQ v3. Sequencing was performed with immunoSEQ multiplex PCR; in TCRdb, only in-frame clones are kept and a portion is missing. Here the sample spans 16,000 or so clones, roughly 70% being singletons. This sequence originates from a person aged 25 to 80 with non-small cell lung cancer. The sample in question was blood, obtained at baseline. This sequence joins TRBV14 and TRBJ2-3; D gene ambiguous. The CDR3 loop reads CASSQWATDTQYF. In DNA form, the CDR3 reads TGTGCCAGCAGCCAATGGGCCACAGATACGCAGTATTTT.